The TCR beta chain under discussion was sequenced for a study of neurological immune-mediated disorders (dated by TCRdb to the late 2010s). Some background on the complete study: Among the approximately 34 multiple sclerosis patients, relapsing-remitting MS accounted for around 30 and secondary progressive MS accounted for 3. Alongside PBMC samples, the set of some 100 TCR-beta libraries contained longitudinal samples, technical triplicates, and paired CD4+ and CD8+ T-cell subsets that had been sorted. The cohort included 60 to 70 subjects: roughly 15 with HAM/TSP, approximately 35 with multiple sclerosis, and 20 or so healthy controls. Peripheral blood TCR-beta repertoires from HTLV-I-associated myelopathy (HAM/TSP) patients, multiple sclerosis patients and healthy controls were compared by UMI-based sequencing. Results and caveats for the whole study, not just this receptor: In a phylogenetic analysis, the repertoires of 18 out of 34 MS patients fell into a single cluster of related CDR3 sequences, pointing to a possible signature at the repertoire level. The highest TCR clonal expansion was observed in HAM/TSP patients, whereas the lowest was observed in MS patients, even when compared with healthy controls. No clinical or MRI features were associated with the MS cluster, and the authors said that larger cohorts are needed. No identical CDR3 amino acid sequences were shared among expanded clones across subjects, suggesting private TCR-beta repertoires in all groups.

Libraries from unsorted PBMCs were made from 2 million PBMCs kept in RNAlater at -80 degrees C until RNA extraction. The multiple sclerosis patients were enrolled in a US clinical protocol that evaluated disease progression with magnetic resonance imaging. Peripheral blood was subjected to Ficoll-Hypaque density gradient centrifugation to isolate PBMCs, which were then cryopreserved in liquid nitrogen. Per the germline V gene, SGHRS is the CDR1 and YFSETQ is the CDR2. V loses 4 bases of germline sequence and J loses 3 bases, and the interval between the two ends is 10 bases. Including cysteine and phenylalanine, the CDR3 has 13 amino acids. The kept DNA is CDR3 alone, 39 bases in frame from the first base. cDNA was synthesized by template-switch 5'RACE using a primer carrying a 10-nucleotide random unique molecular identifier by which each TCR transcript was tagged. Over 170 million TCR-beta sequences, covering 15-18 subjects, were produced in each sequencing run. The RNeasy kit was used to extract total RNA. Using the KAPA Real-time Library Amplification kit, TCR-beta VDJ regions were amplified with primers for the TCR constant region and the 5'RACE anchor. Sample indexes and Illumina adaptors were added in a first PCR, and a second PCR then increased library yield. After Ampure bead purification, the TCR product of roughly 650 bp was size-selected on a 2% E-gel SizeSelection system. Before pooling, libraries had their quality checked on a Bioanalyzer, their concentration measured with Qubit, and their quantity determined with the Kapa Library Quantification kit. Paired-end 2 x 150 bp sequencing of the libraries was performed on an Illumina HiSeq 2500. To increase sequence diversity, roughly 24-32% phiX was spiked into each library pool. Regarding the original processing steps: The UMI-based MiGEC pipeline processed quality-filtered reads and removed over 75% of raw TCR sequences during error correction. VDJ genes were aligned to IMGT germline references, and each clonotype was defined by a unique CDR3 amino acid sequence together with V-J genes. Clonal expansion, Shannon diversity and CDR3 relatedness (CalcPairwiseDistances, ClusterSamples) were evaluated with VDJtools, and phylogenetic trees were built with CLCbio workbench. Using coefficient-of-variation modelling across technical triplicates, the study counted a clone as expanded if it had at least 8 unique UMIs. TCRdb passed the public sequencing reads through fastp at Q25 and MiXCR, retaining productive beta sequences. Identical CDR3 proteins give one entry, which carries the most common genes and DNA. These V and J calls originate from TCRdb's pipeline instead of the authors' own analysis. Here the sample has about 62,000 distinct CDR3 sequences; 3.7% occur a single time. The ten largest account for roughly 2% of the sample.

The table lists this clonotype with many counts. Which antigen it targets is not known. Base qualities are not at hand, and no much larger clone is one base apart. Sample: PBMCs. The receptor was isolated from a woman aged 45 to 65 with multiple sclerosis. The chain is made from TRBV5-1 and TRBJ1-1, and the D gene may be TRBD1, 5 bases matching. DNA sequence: TGCGCCAGCAGCGGCAGGGTTGACACTGAAGCTTTCTTT. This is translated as CASSGRVDTEAFF.